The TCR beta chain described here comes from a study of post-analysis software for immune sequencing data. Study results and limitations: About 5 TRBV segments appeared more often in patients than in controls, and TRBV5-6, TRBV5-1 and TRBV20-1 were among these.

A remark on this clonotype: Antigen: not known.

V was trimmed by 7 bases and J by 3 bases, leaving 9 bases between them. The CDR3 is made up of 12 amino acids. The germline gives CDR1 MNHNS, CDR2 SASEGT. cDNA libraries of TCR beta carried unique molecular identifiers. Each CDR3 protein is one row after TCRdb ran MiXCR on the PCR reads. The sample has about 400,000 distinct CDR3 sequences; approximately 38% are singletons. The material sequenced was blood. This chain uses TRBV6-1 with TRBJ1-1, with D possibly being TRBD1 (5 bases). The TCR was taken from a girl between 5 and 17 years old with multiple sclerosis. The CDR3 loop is CASTRGYTEAFF. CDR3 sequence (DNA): TGTGCCAGCACAAGGGGTTACACTGAAGCTTTCTTT.